Listed below are T cell receptor beta chains from one sample, sequenced in a study of blood T cell repertoires in COVID-19. Method: immunoSEQ multiplex PCR; TCRdb's copy keeps in-frame clones and lacks some. The sample lists about 260,000 clones, about 90% occurring once. The sequencing sample was made of PBMCs or T cells enriched from blood (not recorded which). These receptors originate from a man between 50 and 59 years old who had been exposed to COVID-19. Both conserved end residues are part of each CDR3. The order of the fields is D gene, J gene, V gene, clone size, CDR3 protein, CDR3 DNA. A D gene is named only where the DNA matches it firmly. Part of the rows lack a size; the others show once, few, many or a class for expanded clones.

>TRBD1|TRBJ2-5|TRBV2|NA
CASSAIRDRGWETQYF
TGTGCCAGCAGTGCAATTCGTGACAGGGGTTGGGAGACCCAGTACTTC
>TRBD2|TRBJ2-3|TRBV6-1|NA
CASSEGGLADTDTQYF
TGTGCCAGCAGTGAAGGCGGACTAGCCGACACAGATACGCAGTATTTT
>NA|TRBJ2-5|TRBV10-3|NA
CAISEGLQETQYF
TGTGCCATCAGTGAGGGACTTCAAGAGACCCAGTACTTC
>NA|TRBJ2-1|TRBV7-3|NA
CASSLGNFEQFF
TGTGCCAGCAGCCTGGGCAATTTTGAGCAGTTCTTC
>NA|TRBJ2-1|TRBV2|once
CASHDGGSLVGEQFF
TGTGCCAGCCACGACGGAGGGAGCCTCGTCGGTGAGCAGTTCTTC
>NA|TRBJ1-1|TRBV28|NA
CASTDRTAEAFF
TGTGCCAGCACAGACAGGACAGCTGAAGCTTTCTTT
>NA|TRBJ1-2|TRBV29-1|NA
CSVSGRYYGYTF
TGCAGCGTTTCCGGCAGGTACTATGGCTACACCTTC
>NA|TRBJ2-7|TRBV5-6|NA
CASSLVNEYEQYF
TGTGCCAGCAGCTTGGTCAATGAGTACGAGCAGTACTTC
>TRBD2|TRBJ2-2|TRBV5-1|NA
CASSQPSGYDTGELFF
TGCGCCAGCAGCCAACCTAGCGGTTACGACACCGGGGAGCTGTTTTTT
>NA|TRBJ2-3|TRBV5-1|NA
CASTPGSITDTQYF
TGCGCCAGCACCCCCGGGAGTATCACAGATACGCAGTATTTT
>NA|TRBJ2-4|TRBV5-6|NA
CASSLVGQLPGNIQYF
TGTGCCAGCAGCTTGGTGGGCCAGCTTCCAGGGAACATTCAGTACTTC